This is a list of T cell receptor beta chains from one sample in a study of T cells in Graves' hyperthyroidism and ophthalmopathy. TCRdb redid the calling of the multiplex PCR reads with MiXCR, one entry per CDR3 protein. The sample holds approximately 400,000 distinct CDR3 sequences, 15% to 20% seen once. Sequencing was done on a sample of blood. These receptors all stem from a woman aged 18-29 years with Graves' hyperthyroidism. Both conserved end residues are part of each CDR3. The D gene is left open where the match is weak. A row's size may be missing; if present it is once, few, many or a size class.

J gene: TRBJ2-7; V gene: TRBV5-1; D gene: TRBD2; clone size: -; CDR3 DNA: TGCGCCAGCAGCTTGGCCTTAACTAGCGGAACCTACGAGCAGTACTTC; CDR3 protein: CASSLALTSGTYEQYF
J gene: TRBJ1-3; V gene: TRBV5-1; D gene: -; clone size: many; CDR3 DNA: TGCGCCAGCAGCTTGGAAAGGACCACCTCTGGAAACACCATATATTTT; CDR3 protein: CASSLERTTSGNTIYF
J gene: TRBJ2-7; V gene: TRBV2; D gene: -; clone size: many; CDR3 DNA: TGTGCCAGCACGCGAACTACCTACGAGCAGTACTTC; CDR3 protein: CASTRTTYEQYF
J gene: TRBJ1-1; V gene: TRBV15; D gene: -; clone size: many; CDR3 DNA: TGTGCCACCAGCAGACCCCTAGGGGGGGGGCAATACGCTGAAGCTTTCTTT; CDR3 protein: CATSRPLGGGQYAEAFF
J gene: TRBJ1-5; V gene: TRBV20-1; D gene: TRBD1; clone size: few; CDR3 DNA: TGCAGTGCTGGACGACAGGGGTCGGGTCAGCCCCAGCATTTT; CDR3 protein: CSAGRQGSGQPQHF
J gene: TRBJ2-7; V gene: TRBV28; D gene: -; clone size: many; CDR3 DNA: TGTGCCAGCAGCCCGACTAGGCTATTCGAGCAGTACTTC; CDR3 protein: CASSPTRLFEQYF
J gene: TRBJ1-2; V gene: TRBV6-1; D gene: TRBD1; clone size: many; CDR3 DNA: TGTGCCAGCAGGCCCGACAGGGGCAGTGGTGGCTACACCTTC; CDR3 protein: CASRPDRGSGGYTF
J gene: TRBJ2-2; V gene: TRBV3-2; D gene: -; clone size: many; CDR3 DNA: TGTGCCAGCAGCACAGGACTGTACACCGGGGAGCTGTTTTTT; CDR3 protein: CASSTGLYTGELFF
J gene: TRBJ1-1; V gene: TRBV2; D gene: -; clone size: many; CDR3 DNA: TGTGCCAGCAGTTTCCCGGGGGGCGCTGAAGCTTTCTTT; CDR3 protein: CASSFPGGAEAFF
J gene: TRBJ1-1; V gene: TRBV30; D gene: -; clone size: many; CDR3 DNA: TGTGCCTGGGGTTATATGAACACTGAAGCTTTCTTT; CDR3 protein: CAWGYMNTEAFF
J gene: TRBJ1-6; V gene: TRBV6-1; D gene: -; clone size: -; CDR3 DNA: TGTGCCAGCAGCCCAGGGCGGAGGTGGCGTAATTCACCCCTCCACTTT; CDR3 protein: CASSPGRRWRNSPLHF
J gene: TRBJ2-2; V gene: TRBV12-3/TRBV12-4; D gene: TRBD2; clone size: many; CDR3 DNA: TGTGCCAGCAGTTTTGCTAGCGGCGGGGAGCTGTTTTTT; CDR3 protein: CASSFASGGELFF
J gene: TRBJ2-7; V gene: TRBV20-1; D gene: TRBD1; clone size: many; CDR3 DNA: TGCAGTGCTAACGACGGGACAGGGTTAACCTACGAGCAGTACTTC; CDR3 protein: CSANDGTGLTYEQYF
J gene: TRBJ2-7; V gene: TRBV5-1; D gene: TRBD2; clone size: -; CDR3 DNA: TGCGCCAGCAGCTCCGGGGGGGGTCCGGGGTACGAGCAGTACTTC; CDR3 protein: CASSSGGGPGYEQYF
J gene: TRBJ1-1; V gene: TRBV6-5; D gene: -; clone size: many; CDR3 DNA: TGTGCCAGCACCCGATCCGGTCGACATGAAGCTTTCTTT; CDR3 protein: CASTRSGRHEAFF
J gene: TRBJ2-7; V gene: TRBV2; D gene: -; clone size: many; CDR3 DNA: TGTGCCAGCAGTGAAGCCAGGGTCTACGAGCAGTACTTC; CDR3 protein: CASSEARVYEQYF
J gene: TRBJ2-7; V gene: TRBV12-3/TRBV12-4; D gene: -; clone size: many; CDR3 DNA: TGTGCCAGCAGGGGGGGAAACAGGGGATCCTACGAGCAGTACTTC; CDR3 protein: CASRGGNRGSYEQYF
J gene: TRBJ1-5; V gene: TRBV24-1; D gene: -; clone size: many; CDR3 DNA: TGTGCCACCAGTGATGGCCTTAAGGGCGCGAGCAATCAGCCCCAGCATTTT; CDR3 protein: CATSDGLKGASNQPQHF
J gene: TRBJ2-5; V gene: TRBV12-3/TRBV12-4; D gene: TRBD1; clone size: many; CDR3 DNA: TGTGCCAGCATAATGGACAGGGGGCTCTTTGAGACCCAGTACTTC; CDR3 protein: CASIMDRGLFETQYF
J gene: TRBJ2-7; V gene: TRBV5-1; D gene: -; clone size: -; CDR3 DNA: TGCGCCAGCAGCCAAGACCCACAGGGAATGGCCTACGAGCAGTACTTC; CDR3 protein: CASSQDPQGMAYEQYF
J gene: TRBJ1-1; V gene: TRBV12-3/TRBV12-4; D gene: TRBD1; clone size: many; CDR3 DNA: TGTGCCAGCACCGCGGGCAGGGGGGGAGTGAACACTGAAGCTTTCTTT; CDR3 protein: CASTAGRGGVNTEAFF
J gene: TRBJ1-1; V gene: TRBV12-3/TRBV12-4; D gene: -; clone size: -; CDR3 DNA: TGTGCCAGCAGACGAACTCCGGGCGGAGCTTTCTTT; CDR3 protein: CASRRTPGGAFF
J gene: TRBJ2-5; V gene: TRBV4-1; D gene: TRBD2; clone size: -; CDR3 DNA: TGCGCCAGCAGCCAAGATTCTAGCGGGGGAGAAGAGACCCAGTACTTC; CDR3 protein: CASSQDSSGGEETQYF
J gene: TRBJ1-1; V gene: TRBV6-5; D gene: -; clone size: many; CDR3 DNA: TGTGCCAGCAAGGCGGGTGACAGTATGAACACTGAAGCTTTCTTT; CDR3 protein: CASKAGDSMNTEAFF
J gene: TRBJ1-1; V gene: TRBV6-2/TRBV6-3; D gene: TRBD1; clone size: -; CDR3 DNA: TGTGCCAGCAGACCCGGACAGGTGGCCGCAGGGTCTATGAACACTGAAGCTTTCTTT; CDR3 protein: CASRPGQVAAGSMNTEAFF
J gene: TRBJ1-5; V gene: TRBV6-4; D gene: TRBD1; clone size: -; CDR3 DNA: TGTGCCAGCAGCTTGCGACAGGGGGCGAATCAGCCCCAGCATTTT; CDR3 protein: CASSLRQGANQPQHF
J gene: TRBJ2-2; V gene: TRBV27; D gene: -; clone size: -; CDR3 DNA: TGTGCCAGCAGTTACGGACTGAACACCGGGGAGCTGTTTTTT; CDR3 protein: CASSYGLNTGELFF
J gene: TRBJ2-5; V gene: TRBV6-1; D gene: TRBD1; clone size: -; CDR3 DNA: TGTGCCAGCAGTCCCGACAGGGCCGCACATCTCGCCCAAGAGACCCAGTACTTC; CDR3 protein: CASSPDRAAHLAQETQYF
J gene: TRBJ1-1; V gene: TRBV29-1; D gene: -; clone size: many; CDR3 DNA: TGCAGCGTTGAAGAAGGGAACACCGGGGGAGCTTTCTTT; CDR3 protein: CSVEEGNTGGAFF
J gene: TRBJ2-7; V gene: TRBV20-1; D gene: TRBD1; clone size: many; CDR3 DNA: TGCAGTGCTAACAGGGGGACCGAGCAGTACTTC; CDR3 protein: CSANRGTEQYF
J gene: TRBJ2-6; V gene: TRBV12-3/TRBV12-4; D gene: -; clone size: many; CDR3 DNA: TGTGCCAGCAGTTTACTCCCTGGGGCCAACGTCCTGACTTTC; CDR3 protein: CASSLLPGANVLTF
J gene: TRBJ2-7; V gene: TRBV18; D gene: TRBD1; clone size: -; CDR3 DNA: TGTGCCAGCTCACCCGCGACAGGGTTGAACGAGCAGTACTTC; CDR3 protein: CASSPATGLNEQYF
J gene: TRBJ2-2; V gene: TRBV20-1; D gene: -; clone size: many; CDR3 DNA: TGCAGTGCCGAGGGGAGGTGGGCAGGGAAGTTTTCCGGGGAGCTGTTTTTT; CDR3 protein: CSAEGRWAGKFSGELFF
J gene: TRBJ1-1; V gene: TRBV28; D gene: -; clone size: many; CDR3 DNA: TGTGCCAGCAGCGTTTGGGCTGAAGCTTTCTTT; CDR3 protein: CASSVWAEAFF
J gene: TRBJ2-3; V gene: TRBV20-1; D gene: -; clone size: -; CDR3 DNA: TGCAGTGCTAGAGTGCAGGGAAGGGGGGGGCAAAGAGATACGCAGTATTTT; CDR3 protein: CSARVQGRGGQRDTQYF
J gene: TRBJ1-1; V gene: TRBV7-3; D gene: -; clone size: many; CDR3 DNA: TGTGCCAGCAGCTTACAGGGGTGGGGCACTGAAGCTTTCTTT; CDR3 protein: CASSLQGWGTEAFF
J gene: TRBJ1-5; V gene: TRBV7-2; D gene: -; clone size: many; CDR3 DNA: TGTGCCAGCAGCCCACCGGTCGGGCCCCAGCATTTT; CDR3 protein: CASSPPVGPQHF
J gene: TRBJ2-7; V gene: TRBV12-3/TRBV12-4; D gene: -; clone size: many; CDR3 DNA: TGTGCCAGCAGTGAACCCGCGAGCTCCTACGAGCAGTACTTC; CDR3 protein: CASSEPASSYEQYF
J gene: TRBJ1-2; V gene: TRBV11-2; D gene: -; clone size: many; CDR3 DNA: TGTGCCAGCAGCTCCCTGCAGGGTGTCTATGGCTACACCTTC; CDR3 protein: CASSSLQGVYGYTF
J gene: TRBJ2-2; V gene: TRBV7-3; D gene: TRBD2; clone size: many; CDR3 DNA: TGTGCCAGCAGCTCCCTAGCGGGGGGGCGGTTGGTGGAGCTGTTTTTT; CDR3 protein: CASSSLAGGRLVELFF
J gene: TRBJ2-2; V gene: TRBV27; D gene: TRBD1; clone size: many; CDR3 DNA: TGTGCCAGCGGATACTATAACAGGGGATCCGGGGAGCTGTTTTTT; CDR3 protein: CASGYYNRGSGELFF
J gene: TRBJ2-4; V gene: TRBV12-3/TRBV12-4; D gene: -; clone size: many; CDR3 DNA: TGTGCCAGCAGAGGTTGGGGGGCGAAGGACATTCAGTACTTC; CDR3 protein: CASRGWGAKDIQYF
J gene: TRBJ2-5; V gene: TRBV19; D gene: TRBD1; clone size: few; CDR3 DNA: TGTGCCAGTAGTCGAGGGGGCCGGCAAGAGACCCAGTACTTC; CDR3 protein: CASSRGGRQETQYF
J gene: TRBJ2-5; V gene: TRBV7-2; D gene: -; clone size: many; CDR3 DNA: TGTGCCAGCAGCTTATCTGGGACCCAGTACTTC; CDR3 protein: CASSLSGTQYF
J gene: TRBJ1-2; V gene: TRBV12-3/TRBV12-4; D gene: -; clone size: many; CDR3 DNA: TGTGCCAGCAGTTTTGGTCGAGATGGCTACACCTTC; CDR3 protein: CASSFGRDGYTF
J gene: TRBJ2-3; V gene: TRBV20-1; D gene: -; clone size: many; CDR3 DNA: TGCAGTGCTAGATCGGCCTCTACTAGCACAGATACGCAGTATTTT; CDR3 protein: CSARSASTSTDTQYF
J gene: TRBJ1-5; V gene: TRBV18; D gene: -; clone size: many; CDR3 DNA: TGTGCCAGCTCACCATCGGATAGCAATCAGCCCCAGCATTTT; CDR3 protein: CASSPSDSNQPQHF
J gene: TRBJ2-7; V gene: TRBV5-1; D gene: TRBD2; clone size: many; CDR3 DNA: TGCGCCAGCAGCCTTAGGACTAGCGGGGAATACGAGCAGTACTTC; CDR3 protein: CASSLRTSGEYEQYF
J gene: TRBJ2-7; V gene: TRBV6-5; D gene: -; clone size: many; CDR3 DNA: TGTGCCAGCGGAATGGGATTAGACGAGCAGTACTTC; CDR3 protein: CASGMGLDEQYF
J gene: TRBJ2-2; V gene: TRBV6-1; D gene: -; clone size: -; CDR3 DNA: TGTGCCAGCGGCCTCGGGGGCTCCGGGGAGCTGTTTTTT; CDR3 protein: CASGLGGSGELFF
J gene: TRBJ1-1; V gene: TRBV5-1; D gene: -; clone size: many; CDR3 DNA: TGCGCCAGCAGCCCGGGTATAATGAACACTGAAGCTTTCTTT; CDR3 protein: CASSPGIMNTEAFF
J gene: TRBJ1-2; V gene: TRBV12-3/TRBV12-4; D gene: -; clone size: many; CDR3 DNA: TGTGCCAGCAGTTTTCAGGGGTTTTATGGCTACACCTTC; CDR3 protein: CASSFQGFYGYTF
J gene: TRBJ2-5; V gene: TRBV12-3/TRBV12-4; D gene: -; clone size: few; CDR3 DNA: TGTGCCAGCAGCACAACCCGAGAGGGGCGGGAGACCCAGTACTTC; CDR3 protein: CASSTTREGRETQYF